This TCR beta chain was profiled in a study of cytotoxic CD8 clonotypes in ibrutinib-treated CLL. Background on the study: Average yields of roughly 260,000 productive templates and 80,000 to 100,000 productive rearrangements characterized the samples. Points from the study as a whole: The public clonotypes identified were infrequent and showed contraction or stability on treatment. Clonality (at baseline) was higher than in age-matched healthy donors and tracked circulating CD8+ T-cell counts.

The V gene end was trimmed by 8 bases and the J gene end by 9 bases; junction bases not matched to a gene: 18. The CDR3 is 17 amino acids. Per the germline V gene, CDR1 is MNHEY and CDR2 is SMNVEV (reference sequence). The repertoire was sequenced with immunoSEQ multiplex PCR; TCRdb's copy has only in-frame clones and lacks some. The sample shows fewer than 25,000 clones, about 78% of them seen only once. Comment on this clone: The antigen is not known.

This receptor was taken from a human donor with chronic lymphocytic leukemia. Here the sequenced sample was PBMCs, taken before ibrutinib treatment. The chain carries TRBV27 and TRBJ2-1, with 11 bases lining up with TRBD2. This CDR3 reads CASSLGVAGGPVGEQFF. The CDR3 nucleotides read TGTGCCAGCTCCCTGGGGGTAGCGGGAGGGCCGGTCGGTGAGCAGTTCTTC.